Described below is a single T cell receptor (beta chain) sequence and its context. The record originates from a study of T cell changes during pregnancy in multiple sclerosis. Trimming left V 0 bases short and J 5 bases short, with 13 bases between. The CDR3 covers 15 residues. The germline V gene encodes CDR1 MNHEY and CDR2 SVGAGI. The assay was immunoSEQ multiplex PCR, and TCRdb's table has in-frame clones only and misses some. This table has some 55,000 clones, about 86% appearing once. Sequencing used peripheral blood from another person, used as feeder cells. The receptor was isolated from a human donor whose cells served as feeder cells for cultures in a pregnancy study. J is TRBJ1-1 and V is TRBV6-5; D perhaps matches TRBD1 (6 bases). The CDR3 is CASSYSGGRWTEAFF. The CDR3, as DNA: TGTGCCAGCAGTTACTCGGGGGGGCGTTGGACTGAAGCTTTCTTT.